Following are 18 T cell receptor beta chains from one sample sequenced in a study of blood T cell repertoires in COVID-19. TCRdb keeps only in-frame clones here, not all; method: immunoSEQ multiplex PCR. The repertoire holds roughly 330,000 clones, with 89% as singletons. The sequenced material came from peripheral blood. Receptor source: a man aged 18 to 29 who had recovered from COVID-19.

This CDR3 reads CASSPRQGHGYTF. As DNA, the CDR3 is TGTGCCAGCAGCCCCCGACAGGGTCATGGCTACACCTTC. The rearrangement links TRBV14 to TRBJ1-2; TRBD1 aligns across 7 bases. CDR1 is SGHDN, CDR2 FVKESK, per germline. The ends lost 4 bases at V and 6 bases at J; junction bases unmatched: 5. The CDR3 contains 13 residues.

The chain is built from TRBV11-2 and TRBJ2-1, with 7 bases fitting TRBD2. J was trimmed by 1 base and V by 2 bases; bases with no gene match: 2. The CDR3 runs 15 residues. Looked up from germline, CDR1 is SGHAT and CDR2 is FQNNGV. The CDR3 here is CASSLKAGSYNEQFF. CDR3 DNA sequence: TGTGCCAGCAGCTTAAAAGCGGGGTCCTACAATGAGCAGTTCTTC.

The chain uses TRBV11-1 and TRBJ2-1, with 10 bases matching TRBD2. Germline-derived CDR1 and CDR2 are SGHAT and FQDESV (reference sequence). There are 15 residues in the CDR3. Trimming removed 0 bases from V and 5 bases from J; junction bases left unmatched: 1. The CDR3 spells CASSLAGLADNEQFF. The CDR3 coding sequence is TGTGCCAGCAGCTTAGCTGGACTAGCGGACAATGAGCAGTTCTTC.

The chain employs TRBV20-1 and TRBJ2-3, with 9 nucleotides matching TRBD2. J was trimmed by 1 base and V by 3 bases; bases with no gene match: 5. The CDR3 totals 15 residues. Germline values: CDR1 DFQATT, CDR2 SNEGSKA (reference sequence). This chain's CDR3 is CSASKSSGGTDTQYF. CDR3 DNA sequence: TGCAGTGCTAGTAAATCTAGCGGGGGCACAGATACGCAGTATTTT.

This sequence joins TRBV6-5 and TRBJ1-5; 9 nucleotides align to TRBD1. The CDR3 sequence is 14 residues long. J was trimmed by 7 bases and V by 4 bases; bases with no gene match: 5. Looked up from germline, CDR1 is MNHEY and CDR2 is SVGAGI. This chain's CDR3 is CASSSGQGGQPQHF. DNA of the CDR3: TGTGCCAGCAGTTCGGGACAGGGTGGCCAGCCCCAGCATTTT.

The V call is TRBV7-6, the J call TRBJ1-4; D unresolved. CDR1 and CDR2 (germline): SGHVS, FNYEAQ. V dropped 5 bases and J dropped 4 bases, with 23 bases sitting between them. CDR3 length equals 18 residues. The CDR3 reads CASSPEGGVAHGNEKLFF. CDR3 sequence (DNA): TGTGCCAGCAGCCCGGAGGGTGGAGTAGCCCATGGTAATGAAAAACTGTTTTTT.

V usage is TRBV7-9 and J usage is TRBJ1-1; 8 positions match TRBD1. Trimming removed 6 bases from V and 5 bases from J; junction bases left unmatched: 8. Germline CDR1 reads SEHNR; CDR2 reads FQNEAQ (reference sequence). The CDR3 consists of 14 residues. CDR3 region: CASSVGQGGTEAFF. CDR3 in DNA: TGTGCCAGCAGTGTTGGACAGGGAGGGACTGAAGCTTTCTTT.

The chain has TRBV13 and TRBJ2-6; 10 bases map to TRBD2. V lost 2 bases, J lost 4 bases, and 8 bases stayed unmatched. CDR1 PRHDT and CDR2 FYEKMQ come from the germline V gene (reference sequence). CDR3 length equals 18 residues. The CDR3 DNA sequence: TGTGCCAGCAGCTTACACCTAGCGGGAGAACCCGGGGCCAACGTCCTGACTTTC. Its translation: CASSLHLAGEPGANVLTF.

The V and J genes are TRBV7-9 and TRBJ1-5, with TRBD1 matching 7 bases. The CDR3 totals 14 residues. The germline gives CDR1 SEHNR, CDR2 FQNEAQ (reference sequence). Trimming cost V 4 bases and J 6 bases; bases outside gene matches: 6. The CDR3 DNA sequence: TGTGCCAGCAGCTCCGGGACAGAGGGTCAGCCCCAGCATTTT. Its protein is CASSSGTEGQPQHF.

CDR3 sequence reads: CASGPEGEGIWGGPYNEQFF. The CDR3 region has the DNA TGTGCTAGTGGTCCCGAAGGGGAGGGGATATGGGGGGGCCCCTACAATGAGCAGTTCTTC. The V and J genes are TRBV12-5 and TRBJ2-1; D possibly corresponds to TRBD2 (7 bases). The V gene lost 5 bases and the J gene lost 2 bases, with 28 bases spanning the gap. CDR3 size: 20 residues. CDR1 is LGHNT and CDR2 is FRNRAP in the germline V gene. Full variable domain (remainder filled in from reference TRBV12-5 and TRBJ2-1): DARVTQTPRHKVTEMGQEVTMRCQPILGHNTVFWYRQTMMQGLELLAYFRNRAPLDDSGMPKDRFSAEMPDATLATLKIQPSEPRDSAVYFCASGPEGEGIWGGPYNEQFFGPGTRLTVL.

Points on this clone: The identical CDR3 is also encoded by other nucleotide sequences in the sample. The gene calls are TRBV4-1 and TRBJ2-2, with 8 bases aligning to TRBD2. The length of the CDR3 is 16 residues. Germline assignment: CDR1 MGHRA and CDR2 YSYEKL. Trimming at V came to 1 base and at J to 4 bases, leaving 5 bases not matched to a gene. The CDR3 DNA reads TGCGCCAGCAGCCAAGTGAGCGGGAGTGGCACCGGGGAGCTGTTTTTT. Protein product: CASSQVSGSGTGELFF.

This clone turned up a few times. This chain connects TRBV5-5 to TRBJ1-1; D ambiguous. The length of the CDR3 is 12 residues. Trimming took off 4 bases at V and 3 bases at J, with 7 bases between the two ends. The V gene's germline CDR1 is SGHKS and CDR2 YYEKEE (reference sequence). The CDR3, as DNA: TGTGCCAGCAGCCACGCGGACACTGAAGCTTTCTTT. Its protein product is CASSHADTEAFF.

This clone was recorded only once. Written as DNA, the CDR3 is TGTGCCACCAGTGATTCCCGGAAAGGGGGTGAGCCCCAGCATTTT. Encoded protein: CATSDSRKGGEPQHF. This chain joins TRBV24-1 and TRBJ1-5, with D perhaps matching TRBD1 (6 bases). Germline V gives CDR1 KGHDR, CDR2 SFDVKD. The CDR3 length is 15 residues. V lost 2 bases to trimming and J lost 8 bases, with 15 bases between them.

This chain links TRBV6-2 or TRBV6-3 with TRBJ1-1; unclear D gene. CDR3 length: 16 residues. Per the germline V gene, CDR1 is MNHEY and CDR2 is SVGEGT. The V and J ends lost 3 bases and 0 bases respectively, with 14 bases between them. Written as DNA, the CDR3 is TGTGCCAGCAGTTATTTTGGCGGTCCGATGAACACTGAAGCTTTCTTT. Translated: CASSYFGGPMNTEAFF.

The chain couples TRBV4-3 to TRBJ2-3; TRBD1 agrees at 11 bases. The V and J ends lost 4 bases and 8 bases, in that order; junction bases with no gene match: 5. This CDR3 region has 14 residues. Germline values: CDR1 LGHNA, CDR2 YSLEER. CDR3 DNA: TGCGCCAGCAGCCCCGGGACAGGGGGGAGTACGCAGTATTTT. This encodes CASSPGTGGSTQYF.

This sequence joins TRBV4-3 and TRBJ1-2; 7 nucleotides match TRBD1. This CDR3 has 16 amino acids. CDR1 is LGHNA, CDR2 YSLEER, per germline. Unmatched junction bases numbered 15, after V lost 3 bases and J lost 8 bases. The CDR3 region is CASSQDFPDRLGGYTF. CDR3 bases: TGCGCCAGCAGCCAGGACTTTCCGGACAGGCTCGGAGGCTACACCTTC.

In nucleotides, the CDR3 is TGTGCCAGCAGCCCAAGGACAGTAAATAGCGAGACCCAGTACTTC. Its protein is CASSPRTVNSETQYF. The V gene is TRBV11-2, the J gene TRBJ2-5; tentative D call: TRBD1 (6 bases). This CDR3 is 15 amino acids long. Germline CDR1 and CDR2: SGHAT and FQNNGV. Trimming took off 5 bases at V and 5 bases at J, with 18 bases between the two ends.

This clone occurred a few times. This chain links TRBV9 with TRBJ1-3; 7 nucleotides match TRBD1. V was clipped by 4 bases and J by 1 base; unmatched bases: 2. This CDR3 is 14 amino acids long. Germline V gene sequence: CDR1 SGDLS, CDR2 YYNGEE. The CDR3 coding sequence is TGTGCCAGCAGCTCGGGACAGTCTGGAAACACCATATATTTT. Its protein is CASSSGQSGNTIYF.